One T cell receptor beta chain is described in this entry. Which antigen it targets is not known. A read error may be the cause here, since a much bigger clone is one base away. Library construction relied on PCR. The sample was run on an Illumina HiSeq 4000. High-throughput sequencing was used to profile the CDR3 region of the TCR beta-chain in every patient. In the paper's pipeline: The researchers built a classifier to tell apart papillary thyroid cancer patients with distant metastasis, based on CDR3 differences among clinicopathological groups. The Shannon index was used to assess repertoire diversity, and the Morisita-Horn index was used to assess tumor-blood repertoire similarity. TCRdb redid the processing of the public reads, applying fastp at Q25 and MiXCR, and retained in-frame beta chains. TCRdb assigned the V and J calls; the authors' analysis was not used. This sample holds about 43,000 clones; more than 3% were observed only once. The ten largest clones capture 8% to 10% of the sample.

This sample was included in a study of metastatic and nonmetastatic thyroid tumors (dated by TCRdb to the early 2020s). Study-level background: For patients with malignant and with benign thyroid disease, the researchers compared repertoires between peripheral blood samples and tumor or nodule tissue samples.

No treatment had been received by any patient before thyroid surgery. The study retrospectively analysed patient clinical samples collected from the early 2010s to the late 2010s using T-cell receptor beta sequencing. The paper's findings and limits, for the study overall: TCR beta diversity was reported as significantly higher in malignant tumors than in benign nodules, in both blood and tumor samples.

CDR1 is given as DFQATT and CDR2 as SNEGSKA, both from the germline V gene (reference sequence). For this chain, trimming is 6 bases at the V end and 7 bases at the J end, and the number of junction bases without a gene match is 14. The CDR3 spans 16 residues, from the cysteine through the phenylalanine. The kept DNA is CDR3 alone, 48 bases in frame from the first base. Sequencing was carried out using blood. The rearranged chain carries TRBV20-1 and TRBJ2-1, and 11 junction bases match TRBD2. This TCR was sampled from a female donor with papillary thyroid cancer or a benign thyroid nodule (not recorded which). Some clones in this sample may be carry-over from other donors' samples. The bases are TGCAGTGCCAGTCGACTAGCGGGATGGCCGTGGAATGAGCAGTTCTTC. It codes for CSASRLAGWPWNEQFF.